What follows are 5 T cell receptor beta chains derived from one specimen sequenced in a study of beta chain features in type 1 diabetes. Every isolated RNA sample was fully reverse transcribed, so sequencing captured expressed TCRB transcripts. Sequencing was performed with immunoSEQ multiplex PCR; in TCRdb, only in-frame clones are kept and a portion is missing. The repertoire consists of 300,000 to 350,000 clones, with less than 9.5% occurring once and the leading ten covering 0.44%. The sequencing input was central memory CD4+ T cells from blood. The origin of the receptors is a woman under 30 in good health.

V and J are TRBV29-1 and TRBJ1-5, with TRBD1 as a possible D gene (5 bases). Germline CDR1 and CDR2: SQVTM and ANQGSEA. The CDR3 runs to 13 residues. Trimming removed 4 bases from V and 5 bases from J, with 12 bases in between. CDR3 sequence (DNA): TGCAGCGTTGGGGACGTCCAGGATCAGCCCCAGCATTTT. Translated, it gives CSVGDVQDQPQHF.

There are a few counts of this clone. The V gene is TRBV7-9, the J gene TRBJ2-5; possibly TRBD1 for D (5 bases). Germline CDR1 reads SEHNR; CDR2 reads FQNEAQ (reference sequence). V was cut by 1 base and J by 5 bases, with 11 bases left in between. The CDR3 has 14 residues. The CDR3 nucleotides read TGTGCCAGCAGCTTAGAAAGGACATCCGAGACCCAGTACTTC. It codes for CASSLERTSETQYF.

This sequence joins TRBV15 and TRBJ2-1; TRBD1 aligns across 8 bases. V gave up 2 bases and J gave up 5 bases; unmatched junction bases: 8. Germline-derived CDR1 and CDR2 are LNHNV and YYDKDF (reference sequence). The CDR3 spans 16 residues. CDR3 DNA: TGTGCCACCAGCAGATCCTCCGGGACAGGCGACAATGAGCAGTTCTTC. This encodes CATSRSSGTGDNEQFF.

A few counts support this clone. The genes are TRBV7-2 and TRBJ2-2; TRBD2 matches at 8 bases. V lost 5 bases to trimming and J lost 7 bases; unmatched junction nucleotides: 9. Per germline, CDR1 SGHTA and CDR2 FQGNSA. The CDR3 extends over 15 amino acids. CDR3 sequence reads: CASSPGRGGDGELFF. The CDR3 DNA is TGTGCCAGCAGCCCCGGTCGGGGGGGAGACGGGGAGCTGTTTTTT.

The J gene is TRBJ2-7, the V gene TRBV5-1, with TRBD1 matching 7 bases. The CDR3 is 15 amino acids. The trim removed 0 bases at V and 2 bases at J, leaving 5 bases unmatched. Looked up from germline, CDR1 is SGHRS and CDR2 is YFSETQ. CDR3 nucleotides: TGCGCCAGCAGCTTGGCCGCGACAGGGACCTACGAGCAGTACTTC. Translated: CASSLAATGTYEQYF. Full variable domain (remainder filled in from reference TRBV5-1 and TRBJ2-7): KAGVTQTPRYLIKTRGQQVTLSCSPISGHRSVSWYQQTPGQGLQFLFEYFSETQRNKGNFPGRFSGRQFSNSRSEMNVSTLELGDSALYLCASSLAATGTYEQYFGPGTRLTVT.